The entry below gives a single T cell receptor (beta chain) sequence along with its context. Its antigen is undetermined. The data stem from a study of shared clonotypes between healthy human individuals. About 30,000 T cell genomes, or 200 to 250 ng DNA, went into the sorted-subset replicate PCRs. Only in-frame clones appear in the TCRdb table, and some are missing; sequencing was by immunoSEQ multiplex PCR. The table lists about 960,000 clones, approximately 80% of them singletons. Looked up from germline, CDR1 is SGHTA and CDR2 is FQGNSA. This CDR3 comprises 15 residues. V was trimmed by 4 bases and J by 1 base, leaving 13 bases between them. General study findings and limits: Despite large depth, sorted-subset datasets appeared incompletely sequenced.

This TCR came from a man between 18 and 35 years old in good health. The J gene is TRBJ1-1, the V gene TRBV7-2; possible D gene TRBD1, 6 bases. The sample was memory CD4+ T cells sorted from blood. Stated subset: CD45RA-negative fraction. The CDR3 is CASSSRQERNTEAFF. The CDR3 DNA reads as TGTGCCAGCAGCTCAAGACAGGAGAGGAACACTGAAGCTTTCTTT.